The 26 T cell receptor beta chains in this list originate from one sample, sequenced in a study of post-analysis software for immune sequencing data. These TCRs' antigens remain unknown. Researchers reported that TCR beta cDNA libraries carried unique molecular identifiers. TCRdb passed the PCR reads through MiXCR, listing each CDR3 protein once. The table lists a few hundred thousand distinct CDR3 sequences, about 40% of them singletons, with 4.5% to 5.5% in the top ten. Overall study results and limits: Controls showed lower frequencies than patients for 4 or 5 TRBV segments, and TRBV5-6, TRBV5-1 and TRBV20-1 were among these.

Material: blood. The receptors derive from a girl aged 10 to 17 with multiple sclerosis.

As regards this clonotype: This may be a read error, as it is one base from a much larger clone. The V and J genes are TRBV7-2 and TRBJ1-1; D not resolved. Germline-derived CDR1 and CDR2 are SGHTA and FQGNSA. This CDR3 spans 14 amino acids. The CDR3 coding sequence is TGTGCCAGCAGCTTAGATTCTTCAGCGAATGAAACTTTCTTT. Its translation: CASSLDSSANETFF.

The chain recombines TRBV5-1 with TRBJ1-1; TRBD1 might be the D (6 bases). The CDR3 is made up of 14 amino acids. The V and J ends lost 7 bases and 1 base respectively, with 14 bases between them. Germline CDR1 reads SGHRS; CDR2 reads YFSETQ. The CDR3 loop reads CASQGGGRNTEAFF. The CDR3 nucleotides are TGCGCCAGCCAGGGTGGGGGCCGGAACACTGAAGCTTTCTTT.

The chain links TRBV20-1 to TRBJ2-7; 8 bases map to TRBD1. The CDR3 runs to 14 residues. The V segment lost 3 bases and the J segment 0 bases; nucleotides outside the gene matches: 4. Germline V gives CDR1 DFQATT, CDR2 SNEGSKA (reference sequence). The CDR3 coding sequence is TGCAGTGCTAGCGCACAGGGGGACTCCTACGAGCAGTACTTC. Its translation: CSASAQGDSYEQYF.

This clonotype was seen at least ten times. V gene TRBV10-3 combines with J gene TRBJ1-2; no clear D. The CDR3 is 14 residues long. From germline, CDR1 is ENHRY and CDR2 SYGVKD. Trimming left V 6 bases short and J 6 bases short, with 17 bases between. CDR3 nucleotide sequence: TGTGCCATCAGAGAGGCCCGACCTGAACATGGCTACACCTTC. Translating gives CAIREARPEHGYTF.

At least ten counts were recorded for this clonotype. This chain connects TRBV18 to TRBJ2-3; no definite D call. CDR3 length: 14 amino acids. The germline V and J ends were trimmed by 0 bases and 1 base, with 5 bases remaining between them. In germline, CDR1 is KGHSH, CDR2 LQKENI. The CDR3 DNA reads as TGTGCCAGCTCACCACCGGTAGGCACAGATACGCAGTATTTT. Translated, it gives CASSPPVGTDTQYF.

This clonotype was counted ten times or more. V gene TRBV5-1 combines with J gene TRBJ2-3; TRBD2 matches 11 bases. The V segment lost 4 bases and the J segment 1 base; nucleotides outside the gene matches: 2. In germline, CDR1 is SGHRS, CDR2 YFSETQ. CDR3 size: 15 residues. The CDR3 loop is CASSLTSGGTDTQYF. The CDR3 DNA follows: TGCGCCAGCAGCCTGACTAGCGGGGGCACAGATACGCAGTATTTT.

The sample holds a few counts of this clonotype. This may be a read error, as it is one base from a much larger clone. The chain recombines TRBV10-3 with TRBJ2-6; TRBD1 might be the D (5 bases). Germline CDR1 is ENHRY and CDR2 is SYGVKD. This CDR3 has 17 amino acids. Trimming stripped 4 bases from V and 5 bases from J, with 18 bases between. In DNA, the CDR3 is TGTGCCATCAGTGCGGCTACCGACAGTCTTAGGGCCAACGTCCTGACTTTC. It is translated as CAISAATDSLRANVLTF.

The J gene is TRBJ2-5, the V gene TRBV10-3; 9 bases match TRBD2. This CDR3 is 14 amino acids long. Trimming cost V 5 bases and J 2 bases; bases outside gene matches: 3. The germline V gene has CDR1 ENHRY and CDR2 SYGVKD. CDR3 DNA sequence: TGTGCCATCAGTCCCCTAGCGGGGCAAGAGACCCAGTACTTC. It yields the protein CAISPLAGQETQYF.

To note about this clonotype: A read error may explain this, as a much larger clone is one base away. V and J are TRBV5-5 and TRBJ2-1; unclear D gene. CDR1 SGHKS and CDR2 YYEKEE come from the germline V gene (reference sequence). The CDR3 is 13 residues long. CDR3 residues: CVNSLGGMDEQFF. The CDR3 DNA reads TGTGTCAACAGCTTGGGTGGTATGGATGAGCAGTTCTTC.

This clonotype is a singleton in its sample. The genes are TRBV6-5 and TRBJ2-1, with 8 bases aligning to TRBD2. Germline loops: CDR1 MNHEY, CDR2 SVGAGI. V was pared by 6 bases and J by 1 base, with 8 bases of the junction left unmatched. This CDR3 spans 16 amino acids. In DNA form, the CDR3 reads TGTGCCAGCAGACCCCTATCGGGAGGGTCCTACAATGAGCAGTTCTTC. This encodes CASRPLSGGSYNEQFF.

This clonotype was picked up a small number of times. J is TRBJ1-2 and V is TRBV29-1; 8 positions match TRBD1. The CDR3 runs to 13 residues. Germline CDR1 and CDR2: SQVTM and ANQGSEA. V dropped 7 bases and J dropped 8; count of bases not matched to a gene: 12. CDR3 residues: CSDFSQGAFGYTF. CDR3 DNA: TGCAGCGATTTTTCCCAGGGGGCATTCGGCTACACCTTC.

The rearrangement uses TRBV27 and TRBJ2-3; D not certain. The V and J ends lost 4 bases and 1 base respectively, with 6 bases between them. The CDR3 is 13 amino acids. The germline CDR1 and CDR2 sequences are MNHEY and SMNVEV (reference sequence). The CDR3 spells CASSSKGTDTQYF. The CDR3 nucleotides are TGTGCCAGCAGTTCTAAGGGCACAGATACGCAGTATTTT.

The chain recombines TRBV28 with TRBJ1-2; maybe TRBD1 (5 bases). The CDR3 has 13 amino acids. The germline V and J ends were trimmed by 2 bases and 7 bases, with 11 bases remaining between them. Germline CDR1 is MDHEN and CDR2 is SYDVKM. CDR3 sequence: CASSLRAGLGYTF. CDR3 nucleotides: TGTGCCAGCAGTTTACGGGCAGGGCTTGGCTACACCTTC.

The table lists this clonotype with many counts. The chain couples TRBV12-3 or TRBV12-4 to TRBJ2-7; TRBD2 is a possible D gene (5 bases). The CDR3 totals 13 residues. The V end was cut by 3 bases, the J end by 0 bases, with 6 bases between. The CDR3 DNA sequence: TGTGCCAGCAGTTTCGGGGACTCCTACGAGCAGTACTTC. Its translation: CASSFGDSYEQYF.

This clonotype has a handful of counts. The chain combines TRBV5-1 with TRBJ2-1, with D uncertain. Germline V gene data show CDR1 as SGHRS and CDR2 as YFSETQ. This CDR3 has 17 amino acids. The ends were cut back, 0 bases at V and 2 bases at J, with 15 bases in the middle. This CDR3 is CASSLAGSDATYNEQFF. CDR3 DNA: TGCGCCAGCAGCTTGGCCGGGTCAGATGCTACCTACAATGAGCAGTTCTTC.

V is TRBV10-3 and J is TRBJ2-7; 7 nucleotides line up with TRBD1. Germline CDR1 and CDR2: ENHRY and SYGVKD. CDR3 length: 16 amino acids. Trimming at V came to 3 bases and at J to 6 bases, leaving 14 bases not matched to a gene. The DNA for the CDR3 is TGTGCCATCAGTGACCCGACAGGGCGAAGTTGGGGCGAGCAGTACTTC. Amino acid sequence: CAISDPTGRSWGEQYF.

For the CDR3, the DNA is TGTGCCAGCAGTGACGACAGGGCCGCCTACGAGCAGTACTTC. Translated, it gives CASSDDRAAYEQYF. The chain links TRBV25-1 to TRBJ2-7; 7 nucleotides match TRBD1. The CDR3 extends over 14 amino acids. Germline V gene data show CDR1 as MGHDK and CDR2 as SYGVNS. The V gene end was trimmed by 3 bases and the J gene end by 2 bases; junction bases not matched to a gene: 4.

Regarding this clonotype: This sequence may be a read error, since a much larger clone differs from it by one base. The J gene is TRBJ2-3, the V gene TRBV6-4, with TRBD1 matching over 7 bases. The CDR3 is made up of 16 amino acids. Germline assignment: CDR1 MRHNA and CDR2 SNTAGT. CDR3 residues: CAGSDSHRGATDTQYF. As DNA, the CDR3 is TGTGCCGGCAGTGACTCTCACAGGGGAGCCACAGATACGCAGTATTTT.

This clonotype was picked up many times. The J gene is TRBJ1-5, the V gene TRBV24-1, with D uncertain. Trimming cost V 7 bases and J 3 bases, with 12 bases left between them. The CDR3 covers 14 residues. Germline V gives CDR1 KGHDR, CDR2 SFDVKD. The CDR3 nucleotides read TGTGCCACCAGCTCCCACGGGGTCAATCAGCCCCAGCATTTT. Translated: CATSSHGVNQPQHF.

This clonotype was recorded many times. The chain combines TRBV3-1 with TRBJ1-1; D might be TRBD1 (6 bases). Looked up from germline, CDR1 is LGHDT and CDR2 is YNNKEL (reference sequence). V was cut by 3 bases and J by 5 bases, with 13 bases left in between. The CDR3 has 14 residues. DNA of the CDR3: TGTGCCAGCAGCCAGTTACAGGGAGGAACTGAAGCTTTCTTT. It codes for CASSQLQGGTEAFF.

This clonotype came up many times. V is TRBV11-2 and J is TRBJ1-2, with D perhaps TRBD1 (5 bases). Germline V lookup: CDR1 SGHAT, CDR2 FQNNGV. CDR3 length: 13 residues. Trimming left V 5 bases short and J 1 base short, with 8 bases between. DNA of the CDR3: TGTGCCAGCAGCCCAGGGTTTAACTATGGCTACACCTTC. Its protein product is CASSPGFNYGYTF.

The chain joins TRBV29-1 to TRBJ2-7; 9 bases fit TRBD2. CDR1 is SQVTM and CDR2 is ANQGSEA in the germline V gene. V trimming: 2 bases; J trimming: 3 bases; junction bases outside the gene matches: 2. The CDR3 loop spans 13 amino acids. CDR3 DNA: TGCAGCGTTGAAATAGCGGGAGTCTACGAGCAGTACTTC. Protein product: CSVEIAGVYEQYF.

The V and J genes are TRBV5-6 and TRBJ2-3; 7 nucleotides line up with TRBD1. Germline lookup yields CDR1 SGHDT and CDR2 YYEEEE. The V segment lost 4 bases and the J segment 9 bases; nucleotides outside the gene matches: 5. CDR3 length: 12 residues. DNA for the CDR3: TGTGCCAGCAGCGTGCTGACAGGGACGCAGTATTTT. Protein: CASSVLTGTQYF.

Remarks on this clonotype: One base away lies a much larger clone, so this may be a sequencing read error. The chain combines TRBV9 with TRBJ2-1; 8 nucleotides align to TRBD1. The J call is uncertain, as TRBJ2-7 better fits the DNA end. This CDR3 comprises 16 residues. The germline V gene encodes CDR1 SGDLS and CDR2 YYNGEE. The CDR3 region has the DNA TGTGCCAGCAGCGTAGAGGACAGGGCAGTCTACAATGAGCAGTACTTC. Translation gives CASSVEDRAVYNEQYF.

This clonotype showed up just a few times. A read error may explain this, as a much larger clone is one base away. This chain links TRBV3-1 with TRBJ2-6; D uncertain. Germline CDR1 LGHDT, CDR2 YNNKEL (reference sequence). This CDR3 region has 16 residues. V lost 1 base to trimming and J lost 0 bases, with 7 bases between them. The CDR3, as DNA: TGTGCCAGCAGCCAAGGCCAGGTCTCTGGGGCCAACGTCCTGACTTTC. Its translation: CASSQGQVSGANVLTF.

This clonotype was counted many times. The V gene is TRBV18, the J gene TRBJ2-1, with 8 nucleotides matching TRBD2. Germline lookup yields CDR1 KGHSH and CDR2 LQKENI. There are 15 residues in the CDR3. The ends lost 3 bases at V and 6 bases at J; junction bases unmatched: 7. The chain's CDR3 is CASSPADGGGNEQFF. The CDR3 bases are TGTGCCAGCTCACCGGCGGACGGGGGGGGCAATGAGCAGTTCTTC. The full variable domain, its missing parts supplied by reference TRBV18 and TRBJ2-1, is NAGVMQNPRHLVRRRGQEARLRCSPMKGHSHVYWYRQLPEEGLKFMVYLQKENIIDESGMPKERFSAEFPKEGPSILRIQQVVRGDSAAYFCASSPADGGGNEQFFGPGTRLTVL.